These 10 T cell receptor beta chains were all obtained from the same sample, sequenced in a study of blood T cell repertoires in COVID-19. Only in-frame clones appear in the TCRdb table, and some are missing; sequencing was by immunoSEQ multiplex PCR. The sample shows approximately 150,000 clones, over 75% of them seen only once. Sequencing input: peripheral blood. The receptors here all came from a man aged 55-75 years with active or convalescent COVID-19.

V gene TRBV29-1 combines with J gene TRBJ2-1; 10 nucleotides agree with TRBD1. The germline V gene encodes CDR1 SQVTM and CDR2 ANQGSEA. This CDR3 contains 12 residues. Trimming removed 7 bases from V and 5 bases from J; junction bases left unmatched: 2. CDR3 region: CSGGQGNNEQFF. The CDR3 DNA reads as TGCAGCGGGGGACAGGGGAACAATGAGCAGTTCTTC.

This clone was seen once. The chain is built from TRBV28 and TRBJ2-7; TRBD2 might be the D (5 bases). This CDR3 region has 12 residues. CDR1 and CDR2 (germline): MDHEN, SYDVKM. Trimming took 6 bases from V and 5 from J, leaving 11 bases between them. CDR3 loop: CASSRGWDEQYF. The CDR3 DNA reads TGTGCCAGCAGCCGGGGATGGGACGAGCAGTACTTC.

The gene calls are TRBV29-1 and TRBJ1-1, with 8 bases matching TRBD1. The ends lost 6 bases at V and 5 bases at J; junction bases unmatched: 11. The CDR3 runs 14 residues. Germline CDR1 SQVTM, CDR2 ANQGSEA. CDR3 coding DNA: TGCAGCGTAGCGAGCCCAGGGGGCATTACTGAAGCTTTCTTT. Translated: CSVASPGGITEAFF.

The V gene is TRBV7-9, the J gene TRBJ1-3; D not certain. V lost 4 bases to trimming and J lost 4 bases, with 14 bases between them. Germline V gene lookup returns CDR1 SEHNR and CDR2 FQNEAQ (reference sequence). The CDR3 is 15 residues long. CDR3 in amino acids: CASSSPARGGNTIYF. As DNA, the CDR3 is TGTGCCAGCAGCTCCCCCGCCCGAGGAGGAAACACCATATATTTT.

CDR3 in amino acids: CASSKKGTSPGGSSYEQYF. For the CDR3, the DNA is TGTGCCAGCAGTAAAAAAGGAACGTCTCCTGGCGGGAGCTCCTACGAGCAGTACTTC. The chain joins TRBV27 to TRBJ2-7, with 7 bases aligning to TRBD2. Germline V CDR1 and CDR2: MNHEY, SMNVEV (reference sequence). The CDR3 runs to 19 residues. V dropped 5 bases and J dropped 0; count of bases not matched to a gene: 19.

The V call is TRBV5-4, the J call TRBJ2-2, with unresolved D. The germline gives CDR1 SGHNT, CDR2 YYREEE (reference sequence). This CDR3 has 13 residues. Trimming removed 0 bases at V and 4 bases at J, with 4 bases between. The DNA of the CDR3 is TGTGCCAGCAGCTTGGACTTCACCGGGGAGCTGTTTTTT. Its translation is CASSLDFTGELFF. Together with reference TRBV5-4 and TRBJ2-2, the CDR3 gives the full variable domain: ETGVTQSPTHLIKTRGQQVTLRCSSQSGHNTVSWYQQALGQGPQFIFQYYREEENGRGNFPPRFSGLQFPNYSSELNVNALELDDSALYLCASSLDFTGELFFGEGSRLTVL.

The chain combines TRBV3-1 (or the pseudogene TRBV3-2) with TRBJ2-1; D not certain. Trimming removed 1 base at V and 7 bases at J, with 14 bases between. Germline V gene data show CDR1 as LGHDT and CDR2 as YNNKEL (reference sequence). The CDR3 covers 15 residues. The CDR3 here is CASSQGFSGLNEQFF. CDR3 in DNA: TGTGCCAGCAGCCAAGGTTTTTCGGGTCTAAATGAGCAGTTCTTC.

This chain uses TRBV7-9 with TRBJ1-1, with 7 bases lining up with TRBD1. Germline CDR1 is SEHNR and CDR2 is FQNEAQ (reference sequence). V shed 5 bases, J shed 1 base, and the junction held 10 bases outside the gene matches. The CDR3 loop spans 16 amino acids. The CDR3 sequence is CASSLQGGLTNTEAFF. The CDR3 DNA sequence: TGTGCCAGCAGCCTCCAGGGGGGACTGACGAACACTGAAGCTTTCTTT.

The CDR3 coding sequence is TGTGCCAGCAGCCAAGAAAAGTACGGATCATGGGAGGAGCAGTACTTC. Protein sequence: CASSQEKYGSWEEQYF. This chain connects TRBV14 to TRBJ2-7, with a tentative D call TRBD2 (5 bases). Germline V CDR1 and CDR2: SGHDN, FVKESK. The CDR3 has 16 residues. V was pared by 0 bases and J by 7 bases, with 19 bases between.

This rearrangement joins TRBV7-9 to TRBJ1-2; D is perhaps TRBD1 (5 bases). The V gene lost 4 bases and the J gene lost 4 bases, with 16 bases spanning the gap. The CDR3 length is 15 residues. CDR1 and CDR2 (germline): SEHNR, FQNEAQ (reference sequence). This CDR3 is CASSSQAAVGYGYTF. The CDR3 region has the DNA TGTGCCAGCAGCTCACAGGCGGCGGTGGGCTATGGCTACACCTTC.